This TCR beta chain was profiled in a study of T cells in Graves' hyperthyroidism and ophthalmopathy. From RNA transcripts, TCR beta CDR3 regions were amplified. During a first-round RT-PCR of the TCR CDR3, the HTBI primer set was used. TCRdb called the multiplex PCR reads again in MiXCR, with one record for every CDR3 protein. The table includes about 300,000 distinct CDR3 sequences, approximately 15% detected once. Per germline, CDR1 MNHEY and CDR2 SVGEGT. V lost 6 bases, J lost 0 bases, and 12 bases lay in between. The CDR3 extends over 14 amino acids. The definition of stable Graves' hyperthyroidism was no ophthalmopathy progression within 18 months. Cells are PBMCs isolated from approximately 9.2 ml of fresh blood.

The receptor was derived from a young man with Graves' hyperthyroidism. The sequencing input was blood. The chain carries TRBV6-2 or TRBV6-3 and TRBJ2-7; D is undetermined. The CDR3 spells CASSPGSFSYEQYF. CDR3 nucleotides: TGTGCCAGCAGCCCCGGAAGCTTCTCCTACGAGCAGTACTTC.